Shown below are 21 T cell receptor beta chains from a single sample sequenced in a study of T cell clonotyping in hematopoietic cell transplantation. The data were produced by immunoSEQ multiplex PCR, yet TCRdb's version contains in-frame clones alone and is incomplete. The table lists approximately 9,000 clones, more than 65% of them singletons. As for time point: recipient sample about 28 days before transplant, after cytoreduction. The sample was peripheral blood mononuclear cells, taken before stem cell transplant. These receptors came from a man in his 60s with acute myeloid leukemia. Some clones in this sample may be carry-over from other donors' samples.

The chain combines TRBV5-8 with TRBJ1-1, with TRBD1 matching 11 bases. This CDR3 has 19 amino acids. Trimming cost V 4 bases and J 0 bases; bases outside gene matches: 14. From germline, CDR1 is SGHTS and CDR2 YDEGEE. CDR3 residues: CASSVGQGGEGQMNTEAFF. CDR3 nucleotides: TGTGCCAGCAGCGTGGGACAGGGGGGGGAGGGCCAAATGAACACTGAAGCTTTCTTT.

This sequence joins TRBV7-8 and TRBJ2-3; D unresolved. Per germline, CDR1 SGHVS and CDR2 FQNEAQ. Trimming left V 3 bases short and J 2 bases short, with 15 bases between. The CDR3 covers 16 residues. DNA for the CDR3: TGTGCCAGCAGCTTTGGAAGGGCGAACCCCACAGATACGCAGTATTTT. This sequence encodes CASSFGRANPTDTQYF.

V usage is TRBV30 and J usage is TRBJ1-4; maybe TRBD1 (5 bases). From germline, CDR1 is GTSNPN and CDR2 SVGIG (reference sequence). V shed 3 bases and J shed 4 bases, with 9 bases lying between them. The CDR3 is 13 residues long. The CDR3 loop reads CAWSRVGNEKLFF. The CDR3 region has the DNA TGTGCCTGGAGCAGGGTGGGTAATGAAAAACTGTTTTTT.

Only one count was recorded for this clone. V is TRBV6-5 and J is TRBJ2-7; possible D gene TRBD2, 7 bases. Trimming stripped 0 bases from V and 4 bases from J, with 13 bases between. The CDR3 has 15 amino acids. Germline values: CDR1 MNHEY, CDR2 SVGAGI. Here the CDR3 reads CASSYSRGLGYEQYF. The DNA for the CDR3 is TGTGCCAGCAGTTACTCGCGGGGGCTCGGATACGAGCAGTACTTC.

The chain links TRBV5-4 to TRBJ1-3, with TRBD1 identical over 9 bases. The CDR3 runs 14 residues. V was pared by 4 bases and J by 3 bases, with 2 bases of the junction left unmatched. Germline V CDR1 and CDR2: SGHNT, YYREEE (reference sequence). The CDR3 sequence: CASSLDRGGNTIYF. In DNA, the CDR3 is TGTGCCAGCAGCCTGGACAGGGGTGGAAACACCATATATTTT.

The DNA for the CDR3 is TGCGCCAGCAGCCAAGCCGCGGGAGTCCCCTACGAGCAGTACTTC. It codes for CASSQAAGVPYEQYF. This rearrangement joins TRBV4-1 to TRBJ2-7; TRBD2 matches 7 bases. V lost 1 base, J lost 2 bases, and 5 bases stayed unmatched. Looked up from germline, CDR1 is MGHRA and CDR2 is YSYEKL. The CDR3 is 15 residues long.

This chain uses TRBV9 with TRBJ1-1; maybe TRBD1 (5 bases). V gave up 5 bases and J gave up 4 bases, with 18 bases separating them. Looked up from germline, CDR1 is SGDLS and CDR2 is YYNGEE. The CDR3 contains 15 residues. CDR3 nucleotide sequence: TGTGCCAGCAGTTCCTCGGCAGGGCCGATCACTGAAGCTTTCTTT. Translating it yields CASSSSAGPITEAFF.

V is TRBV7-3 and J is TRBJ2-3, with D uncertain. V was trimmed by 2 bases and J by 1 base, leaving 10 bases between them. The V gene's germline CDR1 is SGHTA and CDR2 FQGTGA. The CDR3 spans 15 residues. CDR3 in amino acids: CASSLQAGRTDTQYF. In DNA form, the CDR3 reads TGTGCCAGCAGCTTACAGGCAGGACGCACAGATACGCAGTATTTT.

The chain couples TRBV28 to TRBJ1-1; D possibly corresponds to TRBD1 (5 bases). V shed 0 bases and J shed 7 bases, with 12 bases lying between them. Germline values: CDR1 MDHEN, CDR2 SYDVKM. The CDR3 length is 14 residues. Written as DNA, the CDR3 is TGTGCCAGCAGTTTATGGTCAGGGAGGAGTGAAGCTTTCTTT. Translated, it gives CASSLWSGRSEAFF. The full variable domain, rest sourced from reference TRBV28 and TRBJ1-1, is DVKVTQSSRYLVKRTGEKVFLECVQDMDHENMFWYRQDPGLGLRLIYFSYDVKMKEKGDIPEGYSVSREKKERFSLILESASTNQTSMYLCASSLWSGRSEAFFGQGTRLTVV.

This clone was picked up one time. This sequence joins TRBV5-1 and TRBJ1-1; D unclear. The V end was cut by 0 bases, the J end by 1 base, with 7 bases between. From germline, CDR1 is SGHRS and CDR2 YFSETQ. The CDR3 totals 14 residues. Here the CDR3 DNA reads TGCGCCAGCAGCTTGGGGCGTTGGAACACTGAAGCTTTCTTT. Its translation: CASSLGRWNTEAFF.

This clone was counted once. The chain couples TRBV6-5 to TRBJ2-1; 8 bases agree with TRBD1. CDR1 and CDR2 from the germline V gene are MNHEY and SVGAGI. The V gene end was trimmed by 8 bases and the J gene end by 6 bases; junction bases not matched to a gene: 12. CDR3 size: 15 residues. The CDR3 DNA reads TGTGCCAGCCTCCTTGGGACAGGAACCCCCAATGAGCAGTTCTTC. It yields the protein CASLLGTGTPNEQFF.

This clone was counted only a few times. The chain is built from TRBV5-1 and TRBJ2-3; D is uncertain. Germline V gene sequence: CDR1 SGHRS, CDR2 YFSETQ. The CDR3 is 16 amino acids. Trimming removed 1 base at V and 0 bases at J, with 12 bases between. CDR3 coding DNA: TGCGCCAGCAGCTTGAGAGAGTCCGCTAGCACAGATACGCAGTATTTT. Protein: CASSLRESASTDTQYF.

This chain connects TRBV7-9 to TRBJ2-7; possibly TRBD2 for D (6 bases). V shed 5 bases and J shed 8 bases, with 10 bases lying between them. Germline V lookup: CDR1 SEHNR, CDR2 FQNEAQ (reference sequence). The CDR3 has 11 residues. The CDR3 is CASSGGLQQYF. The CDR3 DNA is TGTGCCAGCAGCGGGGGACTGCAGCAGTACTTC.

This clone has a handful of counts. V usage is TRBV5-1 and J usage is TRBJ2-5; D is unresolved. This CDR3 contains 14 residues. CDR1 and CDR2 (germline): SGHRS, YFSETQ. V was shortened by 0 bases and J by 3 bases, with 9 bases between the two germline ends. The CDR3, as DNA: TGCGCCAGCAGCTTGGCCATACTGGAAGAGACCCAGTACTTC. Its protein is CASSLAILEETQYF.

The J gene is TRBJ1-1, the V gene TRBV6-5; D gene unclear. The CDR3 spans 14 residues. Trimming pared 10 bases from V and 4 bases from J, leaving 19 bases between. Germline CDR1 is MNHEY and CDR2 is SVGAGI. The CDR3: CATGVGILVTEAFF. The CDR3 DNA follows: TGTGCCACCGGGGTGGGGATATTGGTCACTGAAGCTTTCTTT.

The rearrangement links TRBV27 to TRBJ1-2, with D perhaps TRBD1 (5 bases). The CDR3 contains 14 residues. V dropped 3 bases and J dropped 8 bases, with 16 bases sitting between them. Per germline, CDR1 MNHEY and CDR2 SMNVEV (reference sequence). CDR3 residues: CASSLVGGRDGYTF. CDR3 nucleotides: TGTGCCAGCAGTTTGGTAGGTGGCAGGGACGGCTACACCTTC.

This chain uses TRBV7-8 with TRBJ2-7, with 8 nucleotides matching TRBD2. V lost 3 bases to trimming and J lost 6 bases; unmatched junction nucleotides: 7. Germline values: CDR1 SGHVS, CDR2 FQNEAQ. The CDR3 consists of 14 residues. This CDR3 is CASSFGSGTSEQYF. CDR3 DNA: TGTGCCAGCAGCTTCGGTAGCGGGACCTCCGAGCAGTACTTC.

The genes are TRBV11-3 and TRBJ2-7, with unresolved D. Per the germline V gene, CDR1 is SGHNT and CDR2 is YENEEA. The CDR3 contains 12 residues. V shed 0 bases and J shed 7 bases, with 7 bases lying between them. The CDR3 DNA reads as TGTGCCAGCAGCTTAGATGGAAGGGAGCAGTACTTC. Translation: CASSLDGREQYF. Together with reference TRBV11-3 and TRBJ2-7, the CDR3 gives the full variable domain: EAGVVQSPRYKIIEKKQPVAFWCNPISGHNTLYWYLQNLGQGPELLIRYENEEAVDDSQLPKDRFSAERLKGVDSTLKIQPAELGDSAVYLCASSLDGREQYFGPGTRLTVT.

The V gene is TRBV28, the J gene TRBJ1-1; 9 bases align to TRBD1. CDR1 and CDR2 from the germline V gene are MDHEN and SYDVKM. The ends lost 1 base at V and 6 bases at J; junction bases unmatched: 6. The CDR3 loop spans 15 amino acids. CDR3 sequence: CASSLLRGTGSEAFF. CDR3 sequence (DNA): TGTGCCAGCAGTTTATTGAGGGGGACAGGGTCTGAAGCTTTCTTT.

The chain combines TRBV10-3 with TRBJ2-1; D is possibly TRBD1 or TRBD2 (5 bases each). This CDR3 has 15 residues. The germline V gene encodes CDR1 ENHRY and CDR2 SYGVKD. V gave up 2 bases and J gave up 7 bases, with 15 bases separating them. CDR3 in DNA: TGTGCCATCAGTGAGGGACACGGGGTAAAAAATGAGCAGTTCTTC. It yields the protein CAISEGHGVKNEQFF.

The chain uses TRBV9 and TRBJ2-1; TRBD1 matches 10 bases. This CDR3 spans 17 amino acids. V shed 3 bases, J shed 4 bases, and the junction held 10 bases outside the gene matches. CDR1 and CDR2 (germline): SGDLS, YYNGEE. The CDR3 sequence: CASSARTGGQGYNEQFF. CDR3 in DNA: TGTGCCAGCAGCGCACGAACGGGGGGACAGGGGTACAATGAGCAGTTCTTC.